This is a list of T cell receptor beta chains from one sample in a study of cytomegalovirus exposure and HLA in healthy donors. The protocol was immunoSEQ multiplex PCR, while the TCRdb copy is restricted to in-frame clones and leaves out a portion. The table records 150,000 or so clones, around 75% of them present only once. The source material was PBMCs. The receptor source for this set is a woman aged 18-30 years in good health and CMV-seronegative. CDR3s include the opening cysteine and the closing phenylalanine or tryptophan. The D gene is left open where the match is weak. Clone size is not always given. Where it is, it says once, few, many or a class for expanded clones.

TRBD2 - TRBJ2-3 TRBV15 CATSRIPSGGADTDTQYF TGTGCCACCAGCAGAATCCCTAGCGGGGGGGCCGACACAGATACGCAGTATTTT
TRBD2 - TRBJ2-3 TRBV27 CASSLILAGGPDTQYF TGTGCCAGCAGTTTAATTCTAGCGGGGGGTCCAGATACGCAGTATTTT
- - TRBJ1-5 TRBV2 CASSEARGGQPQHF TGTGCCAGCAGTGAAGCAAGGGGGGGACAGCCCCAGCATTTT
TRBD2 - TRBJ2-3 TRBV2 CASSQGTSVADTQYF TGTGCCAGCAGTCAGGGGACTAGCGTGGCAGATACGCAGTATTTT
- - TRBJ2-1 TRBV11-2 CASWDLKYNEQFF TGTGCCAGCTGGGACTTAAAGTACAATGAGCAGTTCTTC
- - TRBJ2-1 TRBV7-6 CASSSPSGLSTNEQFF TGTGCCAGCAGCTCGCCCTCGGGACTGTCTACCAATGAGCAGTTCTTC
TRBD1 - TRBJ1-1 TRBV5-5 CASSPDRATEAFF TGTGCCAGCAGCCCAGACAGGGCAACTGAAGCTTTCTTT
TRBD1 - TRBJ2-3 TRBV7-9 CASSSPEGGITDTQYF TGTGCCAGCAGCTCCCCCGAAGGGGGCATTACAGATACGCAGTATTTT
- - TRBJ1-2 TRBV27 CASSFLGKQTLGYGYTF TGTGCCAGCAGTTTTCTCGGGAAGCAAACTCTAGGGTATGGCTACACCTTC
- - TRBJ2-5 TRBV27 CASSLLPRERGETQYF TGTGCCAGCAGTTTATTACCGAGAGAGAGAGGAGAGACCCAGTACTTC
- - TRBJ1-5 TRBV28 CASRESNQPQHF TGTGCCAGCAGGGAGTCCAATCAGCCCCAGCATTTT
TRBD1 - TRBJ2-1 TRBV18 CASSPSLRTGADEQFF TGTGCCAGCTCACCATCCTTACGGACAGGGGCCGATGAGCAGTTCTTC
- - TRBJ2-1 TRBV2 CASSYPGRGNEQFF TGTGCCAGCAGTTACCCGGGCAGGGGCAATGAGCAGTTCTTC
- few TRBJ2-2 TRBV28 CASSADSYTGELFF TGTGCCAGCAGTGCCGACAGCTACACCGGGGAGCTGTTTTTT
TRBD1 once TRBJ2-1 TRBV6-5 CASSSRTGGSNEQFF TGTGCCAGCAGTTCCCGGACAGGGGGTAGCAATGAGCAGTTCTTC
- - TRBJ2-1 TRBV25-1 CASSEVNSYNEQFF TGTGCCAGCAGTGAAGTGAATAGCTACAATGAGCAGTTCTTC
- - TRBJ1-5 TRBV19 CASRRGLGSRQPQHF TGTGCCAGTAGACGGGGATTGGGTTCACGTCAGCCCCAGCATTTT
- - TRBJ2-5 TRBV7-2 CASSLGGTQYF TGTGCCAGCAGCTTAGGCGGGACCCAGTACTTC
- - TRBJ1-5 TRBV28 CASGEEPGQPQHF TGTGCCAGCGGGGAGGAGCCAGGACAGCCCCAGCATTTT
TRBD1 once TRBJ1-1 TRBV10-3 CAISDPGQGGTEAFF TGTGCCATCAGTGACCCCGGACAGGGAGGGACTGAAGCTTTCTTT
- - TRBJ1-1 TRBV4-2 CASSQAGTEAFF TGTGCCAGCAGCCAAGCGGGCACTGAAGCTTTCTTT
- - TRBJ1-4 TRBV5-4 CASSYGGSTNEKLFF TGTGCCAGCAGCTACGGGGGTTCTACTAATGAAAAACTGTTTTTT
- - TRBJ1-2 TRBV28 CASSLNIKGYTF TGTGCCAGCAGTTTAAACATAAAGGGCTACACCTTC